Listed below are T cell receptor beta chains from one sample, sequenced in a study of T cell responses to AZD1222 COVID-19 vaccine. Using immunoSEQ multiplex PCR, the repertoire was profiled, and TCRdb retains in-frame clones only, with some absent. The data hold around 150,000 clones, with less than 95% observed a single time. The sequenced sample was peripheral blood, obtained on day 0 of AZD1222 vaccination. All receptors come from an adult in good health. Each CDR3 is given with its conserved first and last residue. D genes are given only for firm matches. Size values are once, few and many counts, or a class for expanded clones, and some rows have none.

D: .
size: .
J: TRBJ2-5
V: TRBV13
CDR3: CASSYRGWYQETQYF
DNA: TGTGCCAGCAGTTATAGGGGCTGGTACCAAGAGACCCAGTACTTC

D: .
size: .
J: TRBJ1-4
V: TRBV14
CDR3: CASSPRTATNEKLFF
DNA: TGTGCCAGCAGCCCTCGAACAGCAACTAATGAAAAACTGTTTTTT

D: TRBD1
size: .
J: TRBJ1-5
V: TRBV19
CDR3: CASSEQGGISNQPQHF
DNA: TGTGCCAGTAGTGAGCAGGGGGGCATTAGCAATCAGCCCCAGCATTTT

D: .
size: .
J: TRBJ1-1
V: TRBV10-1
CDR3: CASSESKGGTEAFF
DNA: TGCGCCAGCAGTGAGTCCAAAGGGGGCACTGAAGCTTTCTTT

D: TRBD1
size: .
J: TRBJ2-1
V: TRBV7-9
CDR3: CASSLQGASDEQFF
DNA: TGTGCCAGCAGCCTACAGGGGGCTAGCGATGAGCAGTTCTTC

D: .
size: .
J: TRBJ2-7
V: TRBV19
CDR3: CASSSTRSGTGTYEQYF
DNA: TGTGCCAGTAGCTCCACCCGAAGCGGGACAGGAACCTACGAGCAGTACTTC

D: .
size: .
J: TRBJ2-3
V: TRBV6-2/TRBV6-3
CDR3: CASSYGAGPLTDTQYF
DNA: TGTGCCAGCAGTTACGGCGCGGGACCCCTCACAGATACGCAGTATTTT

D: .
size: .
J: TRBJ2-7
V: TRBV4-2
CDR3: CASSVAQEPVYEQYF
DNA: TGTGCCAGCAGCGTCGCCCAGGAACCTGTTTACGAGCAGTACTTC

D: .
size: .
J: TRBJ1-5
V: TRBV19
CDR3: CASSIDYQPQHF
DNA: TGTGCCAGTAGTATCGATTATCAGCCCCAGCATTTT

D: .
size: .
J: TRBJ2-2
V: TRBV19
CDR3: CASSLGMPGELFF
DNA: TGTGCCAGTAGTCTCGGCATGCCCGGGGAGCTGTTTTTT

D: .
size: .
J: TRBJ2-3
V: TRBV4-1
CDR3: CASSQGGGASSTDTQYF
DNA: TGCGCCAGCAGCCAAGGTGGGGGGGCCTCTAGCACAGATACGCAGTATTTT

D: TRBD1
size: .
J: TRBJ1-1
V: TRBV7-3
CDR3: CASSSKIGTGWYTEAFF
DNA: TGTGCCAGCAGCTCCAAAATTGGGACAGGGTGGTATACTGAAGCTTTCTTT

D: .
size: .
J: TRBJ2-5
V: TRBV4-1
CDR3: CASSQVFRRGQYF
DNA: TGCGCCAGCAGCCAAGTTTTTCGGAGGGGCCAGTACTTC

D: .
size: .
J: TRBJ1-6
V: TRBV21-1
CDR3: CASSKQQGNSPLHF
DNA: TGTGCCAGCAGCAAACAACAGGGGAACTCACCCCTCCACTTT

D: .
size: .
J: TRBJ2-6
V: TRBV3-1/TRBV3-2
CDR3: CASSPDYSGANVLTF
DNA: TGTGCCAGCAGCCCCGACTACTCTGGGGCCAACGTCCTGACTTTC

D: TRBD1
size: .
J: TRBJ2-3
V: TRBV30
CDR3: CAWSVGRGTDTQYF
DNA: TGTGCCTGGAGTGTTGGCAGGGGGACAGATACGCAGTATTTT

D: .
size: .
J: TRBJ2-1
V: TRBV29-1
CDR3: CSVEDLRTAPEGDEQFF
DNA: TGCAGCGTTGAAGATCTTCGGACTGCCCCAGAGGGGGATGAGCAGTTCTTC

D: .
size: once
J: TRBJ2-3
V: TRBV25-1
CDR3: CASSSARATQYF
DNA: TGTGCCAGCAGTTCGGCGCGCGCTACGCAGTATTTT

D: .
size: few
J: TRBJ1-4
V: TRBV5-6
CDR3: CASSPLSADYNEKLFF
DNA: TGTGCCAGCAGCCCCTTAAGCGCCGACTATAATGAAAAACTGTTTTTT

D: .
size: once
J: TRBJ2-2
V: TRBV6-4
CDR3: CASLVTLRTGELFF
DNA: TGTGCCAGCTTGGTGACATTACGTACCGGGGAGCTGTTTTTT

D: TRBD2
size: .
J: TRBJ2-2
V: TRBV30
CDR3: CAWTLRGVSLGELFF
DNA: TGTGCCTGGACCTTACGGGGGGTCAGTCTCGGGGAGCTGTTTTTT

D: .
size: .
J: TRBJ1-2
V: TRBV6-2/TRBV6-3
CDR3: CASSYPAGYTF
DNA: TGTGCCAGCAGTTACCCCGCCGGCTACACCTTC

D: TRBD1
size: .
J: TRBJ2-7
V: TRBV5-1
CDR3: CASRTRTGQTYEQYF
DNA: TGCGCCAGCAGGACCAGGACAGGGCAAACCTACGAGCAGTACTTC